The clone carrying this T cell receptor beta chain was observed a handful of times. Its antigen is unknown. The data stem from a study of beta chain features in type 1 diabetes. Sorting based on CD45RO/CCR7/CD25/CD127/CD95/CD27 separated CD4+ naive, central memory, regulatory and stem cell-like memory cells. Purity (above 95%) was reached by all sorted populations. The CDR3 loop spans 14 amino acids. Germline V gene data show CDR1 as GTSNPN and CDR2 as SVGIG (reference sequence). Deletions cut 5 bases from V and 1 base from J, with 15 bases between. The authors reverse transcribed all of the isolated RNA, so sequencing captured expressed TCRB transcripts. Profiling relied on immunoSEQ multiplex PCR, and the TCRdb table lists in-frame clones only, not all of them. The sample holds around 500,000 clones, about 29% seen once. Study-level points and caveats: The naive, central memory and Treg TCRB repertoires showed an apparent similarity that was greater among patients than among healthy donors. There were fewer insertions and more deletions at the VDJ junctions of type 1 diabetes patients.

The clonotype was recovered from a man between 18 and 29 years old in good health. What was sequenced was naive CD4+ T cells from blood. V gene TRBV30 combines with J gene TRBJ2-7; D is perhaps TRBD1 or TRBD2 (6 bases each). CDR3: CAWASGGESYEQYF. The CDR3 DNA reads TGTGCCTGGGCCTCCGGGGGCGAGTCCTACGAGCAGTACTTC. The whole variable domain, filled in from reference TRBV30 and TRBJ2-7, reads SQTIHQWPATLVQPVGSPLSLECTVEGTSNPNLYWYRQAAGRGLQLLFYSVGIGQISSEVPQNLSASRPQDRQFILSSKKLLLSDSGFYLCAWASGGESYEQYFGPGTRLTVT.